Listed below are T cell receptor beta chains from one sample, sequenced in a study of blood T cell repertoires in COVID-19. TCRdb's copy holds only in-frame clones and misses some; the assay was immunoSEQ multiplex PCR. The sample contains hundreds of thousands of clones, 88% of which appear only once. Sequencing used PBMCs or T cells enriched from blood (not recorded which). The receptors originated from a woman in her fifties or sixties in a cohort exposed to, infected with or recovered from COVID-19 (not recorded which). Both conserved end residues are part of each CDR3. A D gene is named only where the DNA matches it firmly. For some rows the clone size is stated as once, few or many, or as a class when expanded; others skip it.

size	D	J	V	CDR3	DNA
-	TRBD1	TRBJ1-2	TRBV30	CAWSVLVGGSGYTF	TGTGCCTGGAGTGTACTGGTAGGGGGCAGTGGCTACACCTTC
-	-	TRBJ2-1	TRBV4-1	CASSRPSFNEQFF	TGCGCCAGCAGCCGTCCTAGCTTCAATGAGCAGTTCTTC
-	-	TRBJ2-1	TRBV30	CAWSDPGLGNNEQFF	TGTGCCTGGAGCGATCCGGGACTTGGAAACAATGAGCAGTTCTTC
-	TRBD1	TRBJ2-2	TRBV11-2	CASSSPGGTGELFF	TGTGCCAGCAGCTCCCCAGGGGGTACCGGGGAGCTGTTTTTT
-	TRBD1	TRBJ1-1	TRBV6-5	CASKLDRSTNTEAFF	TGTGCCAGCAAATTGGACAGGTCAACGAACACTGAAGCTTTCTTT
-	TRBD2	TRBJ2-4	TRBV4-2	CASSQDWASGDLAKNIQYF	TGTGCCAGCAGCCAAGATTGGGCTAGCGGAGATCTAGCCAAAAACATTCAGTACTTC
-	TRBD1	TRBJ2-3	TRBV19	CASSPGQVFTDTQYF	TGTGCCAGTTCCCCTGGACAGGTTTTCACAGATACGCAGTATTTT
-	-	TRBJ2-2	TRBV7-3	CASSRQDTGELFF	TGTGCCAGCAGCCGACAGGACACCGGGGAGCTGTTTTTT
-	TRBD1	TRBJ1-2	TRBV3-1/TRBV3-2	CASSQVRYPGTGTGNYGYTF	TGTGCCAGCAGCCAAGTCCGGTACCCCGGGACAGGGACGGGAAACTATGGCTACACCTTC
-	TRBD2	TRBJ2-1	TRBV13	CASSLRTSGSSEQFF	TGTGCCAGCAGCTTAAGGACTAGCGGGAGTAGTGAGCAGTTCTTC
-	-	TRBJ1-2	TRBV2	CASSYRVEAYTF	TGTGCCAGCAGTTACAGGGTGGAAGCCTACACCTTC
-	TRBD1	TRBJ2-1	TRBV7-2	CASSLGYGQGKGEQFF	TGTGCCAGCAGCTTAGGGTACGGACAGGGGAAGGGTGAGCAGTTCTTC
-	-	TRBJ2-3	TRBV5-1	CASTFREPVTDTQYF	TGCGCCAGCACCTTCCGGGAGCCCGTCACAGATACGCAGTATTTT
-	-	TRBJ2-2	TRBV3-1/TRBV3-2	CASSQTPATARAGELFF	TGTGCCAGCAGCCAAACCCCTGCCACCGCTAGAGCCGGGGAGCTGTTTTTT
-	-	TRBJ2-7	TRBV25-1	CASSGTASYEQYF	TGTGCCAGCAGTGGGACAGCATCCTACGAGCAGTACTTC
-	TRBD1	TRBJ2-7	TRBV28	CASRRQGTHEQYF	TGTGCCAGCAGGAGACAGGGGACCCACGAGCAGTACTTC
-	TRBD1	TRBJ1-1	TRBV10-3	CAIRDRVITTEAFF	TGTGCCATCAGGGACAGGGTAATCACCACTGAAGCTTTCTTT
-	TRBD1	TRBJ1-1	TRBV5-6	CASSPGDSAAFF	TGTGCCAGCAGCCCGGGGGACAGCGCGGCTTTCTTT
once	TRBD1	TRBJ2-1	TRBV7-8	CASSFRGQGDEQFF	TGTGCCAGCAGCTTCAGGGGGCAGGGGGATGAGCAGTTCTTC
-	-	TRBJ2-2	TRBV21-1	CASSGPASGCRPPGELFF	TGTGCCAGCAGCGGCCCGGCTAGCGGGTGTCGTCCCCCCGGGGAGCTGTTTTTT
-	TRBD1	TRBJ2-7	TRBV28	CASTTGALANEQYF	TGTGCCAGCACGACAGGGGCCCTGGCAAACGAGCAGTACTTC
-	TRBD1	TRBJ2-7	TRBV13	CASSLVSQGTYEQYF	TGTGCCAGCAGCTTAGTATCACAGGGGACCTACGAGCAGTACTTC
once	-	TRBJ2-2	TRBV7-9	CASSFSTGELFF	TGTGCCAGCAGCTTTTCAACCGGGGAGCTGTTTTTT
-	TRBD2	TRBJ2-3	TRBV5-1	CASRSGLLDTQYF	TGCGCCAGCAGATCGGGACTACTTGATACGCAGTATTTT
-	-	TRBJ2-3	TRBV24-1	CATSETTGVGTDTQYF	TGTGCCACCAGTGAGACAACCGGCGTCGGCACAGATACGCAGTATTTT
-	-	TRBJ2-3	TRBV6-5	CAIRPGRMTDTQYF	TGTGCCATACGGCCAGGGCGGATGACAGATACGCAGTATTTT
-	-	TRBJ2-1	TRBV30	CAWSAPPRVANEQFF	TGTGCCTGGAGTGCTCCCCCCCGGGTGGCCAATGAGCAGTTCTTC